This TCR beta chain derives from a study of blood T cell repertoires in COVID-19. Trimming took off 3 bases at V and 1 base at J, with 14 bases between the two ends. Germline CDR1 and CDR2: SGHRS and YFSETQ. This CDR3 comprises 16 residues. The repertoire was sequenced with immunoSEQ multiplex PCR; TCRdb's copy has only in-frame clones and lacks some. The data contain some 220,000 clones, over 60% of them seen just once; the ten biggest clones take up under 8.5%. The V call is TRBV5-1, the J call TRBJ1-5; D unresolved. The sample comprised peripheral blood. The TCR was taken from a woman between 70 and 85 years old with acute or convalescent COVID-19. CDR3 loop: CASSYGLSGSNQPQHF. CDR3 nucleotides: TGCGCCAGCAGCTACGGACTGAGCGGAAGCAATCAGCCCCAGCATTTT.